This T cell receptor beta chain was sequenced during a study of OX40 agonist ivuxolimab in advanced cancers. On the study more broadly: Dose-escalation cases comprised hepatocellular carcinoma, melanoma, renal cell or head and neck cancer.

Autoimmune disease history or systemic immunosuppression disqualified patients. TCRdb's table, derived via immunoSEQ multiplex PCR, lists solely in-frame clones and lacks some. The sample gives roughly 66,000 clones, 82% of which show up once; over 0.4% is in the top ten. This sequence originates from an adult with an advanced solid tumor such as melanoma, head and neck, liver or kidney cancer. The sample here was CD4+ or CD8+ T cells sorted from blood, taken in a trial of the OX40 agonist ivuxolimab.

The DNA for the CDR3 is TGTGCCAGCAGCAAAGTAAAAGCCAGCGAGGGCACCGGGGAGCTGTTTTTT. Residues: CASSKVKASEGTGELFF. This sequence joins TRBV21-1 and TRBJ2-2; TRBD2 is the table's D call, not checked against the DNA. TRBV21-1 is described as a pseudogene. The CDR3 is 17 residues long.